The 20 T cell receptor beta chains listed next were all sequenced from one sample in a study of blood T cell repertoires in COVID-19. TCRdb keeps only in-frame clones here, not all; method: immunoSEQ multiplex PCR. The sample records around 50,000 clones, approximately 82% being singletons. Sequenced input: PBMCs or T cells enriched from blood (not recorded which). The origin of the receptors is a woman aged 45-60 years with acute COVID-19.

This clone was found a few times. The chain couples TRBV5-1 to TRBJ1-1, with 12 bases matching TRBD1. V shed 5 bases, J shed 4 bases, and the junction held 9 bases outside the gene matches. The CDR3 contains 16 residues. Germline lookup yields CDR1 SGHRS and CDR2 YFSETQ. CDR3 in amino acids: CASRSGTGGSGTEAFF. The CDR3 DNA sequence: TGCGCCAGCAGATCCGGGACAGGGGGCTCGGGCACTGAAGCTTTCTTT. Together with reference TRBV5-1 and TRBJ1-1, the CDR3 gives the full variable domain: KAGVTQTPRYLIKTRGQQVTLSCSPISGHRSVSWYQQTPGQGLQFLFEYFSETQRNKGNFPGRFSGRQFSNSRSEMNVSTLELGDSALYLCASRSGTGGSGTEAFFGQGTRLTVV.

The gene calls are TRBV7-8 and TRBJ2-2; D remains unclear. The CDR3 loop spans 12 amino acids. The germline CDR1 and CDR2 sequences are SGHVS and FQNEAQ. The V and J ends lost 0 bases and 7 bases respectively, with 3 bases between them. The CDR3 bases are TGTGCCAGCAGCTTAGCTATCGGGGAGCTGTTTTTT. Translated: CASSLAIGELFF.

CDR3 in DNA: TGTGCCAGCCTCCGGACAGGGGTCTCCTACGAGCAGTACTTC. Its protein product is CASLRTGVSYEQYF. This chain uses TRBV6-5 with TRBJ2-7, with TRBD1 matching 9 bases. There are 14 residues in the CDR3. Germline CDR1 and CDR2: MNHEY and SVGAGI. V shed 8 bases and J 0 bases; nucleotides not matched to a gene: 5.

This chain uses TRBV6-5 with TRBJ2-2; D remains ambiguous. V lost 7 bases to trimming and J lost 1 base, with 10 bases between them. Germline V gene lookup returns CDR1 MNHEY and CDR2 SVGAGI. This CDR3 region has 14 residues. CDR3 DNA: TGTGCCAGCACTGCCAGCGTGAACACCGGGGAGCTGTTTTTT. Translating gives CASTASVNTGELFF.

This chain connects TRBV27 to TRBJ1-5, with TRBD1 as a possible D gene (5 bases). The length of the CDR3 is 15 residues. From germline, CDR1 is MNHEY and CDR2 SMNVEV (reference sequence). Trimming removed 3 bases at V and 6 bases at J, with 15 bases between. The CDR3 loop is CASSFSQGIGQPQHF. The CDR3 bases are TGTGCCAGCAGTTTTAGTCAGGGAATAGGTCAGCCCCAGCATTTT.

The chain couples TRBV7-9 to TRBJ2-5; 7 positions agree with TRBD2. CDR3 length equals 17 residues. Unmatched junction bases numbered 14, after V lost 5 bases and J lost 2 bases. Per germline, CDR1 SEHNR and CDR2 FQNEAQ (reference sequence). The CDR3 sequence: CASSLYGQGLKQETQYF. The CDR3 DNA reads TGTGCCAGCAGCCTCTATGGCCAGGGACTAAAACAAGAGACCCAGTACTTC. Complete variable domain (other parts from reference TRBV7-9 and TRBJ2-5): DTGVSQNPRHKITKRGQNVTFRCDPISEHNRLYWYRQTLGQGPEFLTYFQNEAQLEKSRLLSDRFSAERPKGSFSTLEIQRTEQGDSAMYLCASSLYGQGLKQETQYFGPGTRLLVL.

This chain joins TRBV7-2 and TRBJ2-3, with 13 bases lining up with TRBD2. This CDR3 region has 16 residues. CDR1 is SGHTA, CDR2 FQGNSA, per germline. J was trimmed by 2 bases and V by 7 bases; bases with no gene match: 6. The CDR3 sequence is CASILAGGLATDTQYF. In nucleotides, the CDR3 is TGTGCCAGCATACTAGCGGGGGGGCTGGCCACAGATACGCAGTATTTT.

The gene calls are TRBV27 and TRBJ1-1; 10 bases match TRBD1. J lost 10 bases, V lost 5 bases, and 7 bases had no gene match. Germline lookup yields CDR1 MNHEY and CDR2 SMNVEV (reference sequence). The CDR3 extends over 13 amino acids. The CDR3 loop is CASSTGTGVGAFF. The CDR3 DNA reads TGTGCCAGCAGTACCGGGACAGGGGTAGGAGCTTTCTTT.

The CDR3 nucleotides read TGTGCCAGCAGCTTAATGCCGGGGGTCGGGGAGCTGTTTTTT. It is translated as CASSLMPGVGELFF. This chain links TRBV7-3 with TRBJ2-2, with D possibly being TRBD2 (6 bases). From germline, CDR1 is SGHTA and CDR2 FQGTGA. CDR3 length: 14 amino acids. V was trimmed by 1 base and J by 7 bases, leaving 10 bases between them.

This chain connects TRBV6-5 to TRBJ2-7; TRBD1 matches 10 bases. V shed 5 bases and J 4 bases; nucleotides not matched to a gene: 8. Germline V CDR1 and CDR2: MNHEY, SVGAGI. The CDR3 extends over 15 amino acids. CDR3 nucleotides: TGTGCCAGCAGTCAGATGACAGGGGGCGCGTACGAGCAGTACTTC. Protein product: CASSQMTGGAYEQYF.

CDR3 loop: CASSPRTGGQNEQYF. The CDR3 DNA reads as TGTGCCAGCAGCCCGCGTACAGGGGGCCAAAACGAGCAGTACTTC. The J gene is TRBJ2-7, the V gene TRBV5-5, with 9 bases matching TRBD1. Germline V gives CDR1 SGHKS, CDR2 YYEKEE (reference sequence). Trimming removed 4 bases from V and 5 bases from J; junction bases left unmatched: 10. This CDR3 is built from 15 residues.

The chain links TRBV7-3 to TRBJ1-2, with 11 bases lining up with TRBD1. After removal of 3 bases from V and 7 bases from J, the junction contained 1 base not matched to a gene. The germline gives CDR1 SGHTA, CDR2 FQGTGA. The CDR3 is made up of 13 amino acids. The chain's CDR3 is CASSLGQGGGYTF. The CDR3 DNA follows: TGTGCCAGCAGCTTGGGACAGGGGGGTGGCTACACCTTC.

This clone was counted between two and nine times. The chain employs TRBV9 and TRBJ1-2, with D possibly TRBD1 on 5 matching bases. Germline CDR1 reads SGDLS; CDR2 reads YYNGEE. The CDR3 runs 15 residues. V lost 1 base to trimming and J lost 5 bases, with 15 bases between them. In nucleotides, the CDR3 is TGTGCCAGCAGCGTACTGTCCCAGGGCCGATATGGCTACACCTTC. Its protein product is CASSVLSQGRYGYTF.

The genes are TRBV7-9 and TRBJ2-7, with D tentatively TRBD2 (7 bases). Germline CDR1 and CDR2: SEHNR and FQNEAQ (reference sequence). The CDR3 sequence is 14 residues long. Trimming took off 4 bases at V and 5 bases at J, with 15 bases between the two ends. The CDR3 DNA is TGTGCCAGCAGCTGGGAGGGCAGGGGAAACGAGCAGTACTTC. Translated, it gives CASSWEGRGNEQYF. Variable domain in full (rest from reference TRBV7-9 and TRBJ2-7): DTGVSQNPRHKITKRGQNVTFRCDPISEHNRLYWYRQTLGQGPEFLTYFQNEAQLEKSRLLSDRFSAERPKGSFSTLEIQRTEQGDSAMYLCASSWEGRGNEQYFGPGTRLTVT.

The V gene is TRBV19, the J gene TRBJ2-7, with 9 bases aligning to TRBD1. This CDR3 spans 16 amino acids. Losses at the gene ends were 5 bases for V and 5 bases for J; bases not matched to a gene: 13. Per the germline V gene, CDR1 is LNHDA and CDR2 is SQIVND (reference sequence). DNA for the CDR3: TGTGCCAGTAGTTCCACGTACAGGGGGCCCCCCCACGAGCAGTACTTC. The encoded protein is CASSSTYRGPPHEQYF.

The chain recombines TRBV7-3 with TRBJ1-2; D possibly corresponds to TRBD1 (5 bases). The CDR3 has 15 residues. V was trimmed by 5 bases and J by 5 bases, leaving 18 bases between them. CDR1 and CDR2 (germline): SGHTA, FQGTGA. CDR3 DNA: TGTGCCAGCAGCAGGGAAGGGGCGACTAGATATGGCTACACCTTC. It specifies CASSREGATRYGYTF.

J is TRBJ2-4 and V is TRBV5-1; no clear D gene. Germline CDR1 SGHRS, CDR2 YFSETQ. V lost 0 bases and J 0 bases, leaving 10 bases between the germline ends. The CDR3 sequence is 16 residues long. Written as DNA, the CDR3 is TGCGCCAGCAGCTTGGGGCAGGCAATAGCCAAAAACATTCAGTACTTC. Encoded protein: CASSLGQAIAKNIQYF.

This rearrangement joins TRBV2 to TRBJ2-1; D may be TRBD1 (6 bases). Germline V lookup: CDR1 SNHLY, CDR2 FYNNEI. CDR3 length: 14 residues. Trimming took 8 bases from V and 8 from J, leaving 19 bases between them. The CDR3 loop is CASVLETGGDEQFF. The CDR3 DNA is TGTGCCAGCGTTCTGGAGACAGGCGGCGATGAGCAGTTCTTC.

The chain's CDR3 is CASSDRGDTDTQYF. The CDR3, as DNA: TGTGCCAGCAGTGACCGGGGGGACACAGATACGCAGTATTTT. V and J are TRBV6-4 and TRBJ2-3; the match to TRBD2 covers 7 bases. Unmatched junction bases numbered 1, after V lost 2 bases and J lost 2 bases. CDR1 is MRHNA, CDR2 SNTAGT, per germline. The CDR3 consists of 14 residues.

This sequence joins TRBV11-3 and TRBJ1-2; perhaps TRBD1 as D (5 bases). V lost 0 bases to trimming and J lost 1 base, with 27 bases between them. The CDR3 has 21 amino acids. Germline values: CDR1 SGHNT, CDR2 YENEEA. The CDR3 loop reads CASSLDRRGLVKGKLNYGYTF. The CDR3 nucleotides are TGTGCCAGCAGCTTAGACAGGCGGGGCTTGGTGAAGGGGAAACTTAACTATGGCTACACCTTC.